This T cell receptor beta chain came from a study of CDR3 diversity in severe acne. A remark on this clonotype: The junction shows a germline mismatch at one end, possibly a read error.

CDR1 and CDR2 (germline): SEHNR, FQNEAQ (reference sequence). The CDR3 runs 14 residues. TCRdb itself ran the PCR reads through MiXCR, one entry per CDR3 protein. The sample includes about 85,000 distinct CDR3 sequences, roughly 52% seen only once; the top ten take roughly a tenth. The clonotype was recovered from a male donor in good health, serving as a control. The sample taken for sequencing was blood. This chain connects TRBV7-9 to TRBJ2-7, with D perhaps matching TRBD1 or TRBD2 (5 bases each). Here the CDR3 reads CASSRWDRQREQYF. CDR3 DNA sequence: TGCGCCAGCAGCCGGTGGGACCGACAACGCGAGCAGTACTTC.